This T cell receptor (beta chain) was identified in a study of blood T cell repertoires in COVID-19 (dated by TCRdb to the early 2020s). Some background on the complete study: Samples from collaborators originated in the United States, Italy and Spain and spanned both the acute and convalescent phases of COVID-19. The repertoires were made available in a free public database intended to serve as a resource for research on the immune response to SARS-CoV-2. Deeply sampled blood TCRbeta repertoires from subjects exposed to, actively infected with, or recovered from COVID-19 were included in the dataset. Where available, HLA class I and class II types were taken from metadata supplied by the sample provider and were not determined by assay-based typing. The material from the prospective study consisted of cDNA or gDNA derived from T cells, B-cell-depleted T cells, or PBMCs. Samples were obtained from the ongoing ImmuneRACE study (first 160 participants) and from over 1,000 subjects provided by 6 global collaborators. Nearly every sample came with metadata listing a de-identified subject ID, COVID-19 status, age in years and sex.

The paper's findings and limits, for the study overall: The quantity of clinical and demographic metadata differed by source and by participant and was supplied without curation.

CDR1 SGHRS and CDR2 YFSETQ are derived from the germline V gene. The trim is 0 bases for V and 3 bases for J, with a gap of 12 bases between the germline ends. Reading from cysteine to phenylalanine, the CDR3 counts 15 amino acids. The only DNA kept is the CDR3, 45 bases in frame from the first base. About this clone itself: Its antigen is currently not known. Per-base qualities were not stored, and no clone one base away is much larger.

Collaborating institutions collected whole blood in K2EDTA tubes following their own protocols. For TCRbeta analysis, collaborators shipped samples in one of three forms: frozen whole blood, isolated PBMCs, or DNA extracted from either of those sample types. The immunoSEQ Assay, a bias-controlled multiplex PCR, was used to amplify TCRbeta CDR3 regions from genomic DNA. The published analysis was carried out like this. The number of nucleated cells in each sample was estimated by amplification of reference gene primers within the assay. Sequence reads were collapsed and filtered to measure the absolute abundance of every unique TCRbeta CDR3 rearrangement. For each sample, productive Simpson clonality was calculated as the square root of Simpson's diversity index across productive rearrangements. TCRdb mirrors the immuneACCESS table, restricted to in-frame sequences. Some clones are absent from its copies; in checked studies, under half trace to an unresolved V gene, and the reason for the others is unknown. That table supplies the V and J calls and clone size; D and trimming were determined from the DNA. Across this sample there are roughly 60,000 clones, with around 87% seen only once. Roughly a tenth of the sample rests with the top ten.

The sequencing input was peripheral blood. The receptor was derived from a human donor with acute or convalescent COVID-19. The donor label of this sample is uncertain. The V and J genes are TRBV5-1 and TRBJ1-1; a weak D assignment points to TRBD1 (5 bases agree). The nucleotides are TGCGCCAGCAGCTTGGGTAGTGGAGGGGACACTGAAGCTTTCTTT. This translates into CASSLGSGGDTEAFF.